These T cell receptor beta chains were read from a single sample in a study of blood T cell repertoires in COVID-19. The assay was immunoSEQ multiplex PCR, and TCRdb's table has in-frame clones only and misses some. Seen here are about 49,000 clones, roughly two thirds observed once, and the top ten hold 8.5% to 9%. Sequenced sample: peripheral blood. Receptors originate from a woman aged 70-85 years with acute or convalescent COVID-19. CDR3s include the opening cysteine and the closing phenylalanine or tryptophan. Each record gives: V gene, clone size, D gene, J gene, CDR3 DNA, CDR3 protein. A D gene is named only where the DNA matches it firmly. The listing skips clone size in some rows; elsewhere it reads once, few, many or a size class.

TRBV3-1/TRBV3-2	NA	NA	TRBJ2-7	TGTGCCAGCAGCCCCCAGGGCATCTACGAGCAGTACTTC	CASSPQGIYEQYF
TRBV3-1/TRBV3-2	NA	TRBD1	TRBJ1-5	TGTGCCAGCAACTGGAGTAACTGGGATCGACAGGGGACAAATTACGGCAATCAGCCCCAGCATTTT	CASNWSNWDRQGTNYGNQPQHF
TRBV5-1	NA	TRBD2	TRBJ2-1	TGCGCCAGAACGACTAGCGGGTTCAATGAGCAGTTCTTC	CARTTSGFNEQFF
TRBV5-1	NA	NA	TRBJ2-3	TGCGCCAGCAGCTTCAATTCAGATACGCAGTATTTT	CASSFNSDTQYF
TRBV27	NA	NA	TRBJ2-1	TGTGCCAGCAGTTCCGAAACAGGGAGATCTTACAATGAGCAGTTCTTC	CASSSETGRSYNEQFF
TRBV6-5	NA	NA	TRBJ2-6	TGTGCCAGCAGTTCTGACATGGCTGGGGCCAACGTCCTGACTTTC	CASSSDMAGANVLTF
TRBV7-2	once	NA	TRBJ2-3	TGTGCCAGCAGCTTAGGAGCTAGCACAGATACGCAGTATTTT	CASSLGASTDTQYF
TRBV9	NA	TRBD1	TRBJ1-2	TGTGCCAGCAGCGAGTCCGGGACAGGGGCCGATGGCTACACCTTC	CASSESGTGADGYTF
TRBV24-1	NA	NA	TRBJ2-1	TGTGCCACCGGGACACACGACAATGAGCAGTTCTTC	CATGTHDNEQFF
TRBV7-9	NA	NA	TRBJ1-2	TGTGCCAGCAGCTTAGGGACAGAACATGGCTACACCTTC	CASSLGTEHGYTF